The present T cell receptor (beta chain) was sequenced within a study of OX40 agonist ivuxolimab in advanced cancers. As for the study in general: Ivuxolimab doses were 0.01, 0.1, 0.3, 1.5, 3 or 10 mg/kg every 2 weeks.

Using immunoSEQ multiplex PCR, the repertoire was profiled, and TCRdb retains in-frame clones only, with some absent. Of some 99,000 clones listed, approximately 90% are singletons. In germline, CDR1 is SGHTA, CDR2 FQGTGA. V lost 2 bases to trimming and J lost 3 bases; unmatched junction nucleotides: 10. This CDR3 region has 18 residues. The rearrangement uses TRBV7-3 and TRBJ2-2, with TRBD1 matching over 9 bases. The material sequenced was CD4+ or CD8+ T cells sorted from blood, taken in a trial of the OX40 agonist ivuxolimab. The TCR was taken from an adult with an advanced solid tumor such as melanoma, head and neck, liver or kidney cancer. The CDR3 loop is CASSLLPPGQGYTGELFF. The CDR3 DNA is TGTGCCAGCAGCTTACTACCGCCGGGACAGGGTTACACCGGGGAGCTGTTTTTT.